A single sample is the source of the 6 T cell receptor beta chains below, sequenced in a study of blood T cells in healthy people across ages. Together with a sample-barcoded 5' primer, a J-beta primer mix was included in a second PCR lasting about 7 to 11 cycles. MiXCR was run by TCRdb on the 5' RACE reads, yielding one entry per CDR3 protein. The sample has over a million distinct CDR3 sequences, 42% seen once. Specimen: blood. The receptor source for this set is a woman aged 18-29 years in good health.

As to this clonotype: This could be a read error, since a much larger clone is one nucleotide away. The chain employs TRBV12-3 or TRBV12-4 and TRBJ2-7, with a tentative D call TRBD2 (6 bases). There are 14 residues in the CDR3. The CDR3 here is CASSFTGEHHEKYF. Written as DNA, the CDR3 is TGTGCCAGCAGTTTCACGGGGGAGCACCACGAGAAGTACTTC.

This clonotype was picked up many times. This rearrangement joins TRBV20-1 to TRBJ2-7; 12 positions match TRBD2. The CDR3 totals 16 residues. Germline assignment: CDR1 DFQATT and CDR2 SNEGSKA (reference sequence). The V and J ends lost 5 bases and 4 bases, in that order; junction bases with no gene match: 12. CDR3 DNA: TGCAGTGCTGGGGGGGGGCTAGCGGGAGGGCAATACGAGCAGTACTTC. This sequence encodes CSAGGGLAGGQYEQYF.

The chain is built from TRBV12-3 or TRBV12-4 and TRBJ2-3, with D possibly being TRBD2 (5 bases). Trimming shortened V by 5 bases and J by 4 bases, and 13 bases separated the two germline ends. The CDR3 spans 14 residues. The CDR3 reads CASSPIERADTQYF. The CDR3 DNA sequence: TGTGCCAGCAGTCCCATCGAGAGGGCAGATACGCAGTATTTT.

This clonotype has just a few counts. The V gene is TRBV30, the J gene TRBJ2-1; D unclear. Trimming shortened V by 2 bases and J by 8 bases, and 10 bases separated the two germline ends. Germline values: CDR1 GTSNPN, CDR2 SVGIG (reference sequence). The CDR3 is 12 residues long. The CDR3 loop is CAWSIFSYEQFF. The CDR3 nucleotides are TGTGCCTGGAGTATCTTCTCGTATGAGCAGTTCTTC.

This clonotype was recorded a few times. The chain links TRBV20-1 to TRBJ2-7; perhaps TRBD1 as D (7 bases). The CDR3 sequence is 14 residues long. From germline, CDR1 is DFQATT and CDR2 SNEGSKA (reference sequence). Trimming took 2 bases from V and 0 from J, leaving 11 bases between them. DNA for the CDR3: TGCAGTGCTAGACCCCAGGGGGGCTCCTACGAGCAGTACTTC. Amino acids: CSARPQGGSYEQYF.

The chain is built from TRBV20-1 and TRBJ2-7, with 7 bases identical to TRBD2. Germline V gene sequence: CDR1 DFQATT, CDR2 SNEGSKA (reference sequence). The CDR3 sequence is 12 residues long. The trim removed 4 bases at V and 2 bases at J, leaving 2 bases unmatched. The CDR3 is CSATSGPYEQYF. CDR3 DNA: TGCAGTGCTACTAGCGGTCCCTACGAGCAGTACTTC.